The rows below give T cell receptor beta chains drawn from one sample of a study of immune cell composition in non-small cell lung cancer. TCRdb's table, derived via immunoSEQ multiplex PCR, lists solely in-frame clones and lacks some. The sample gives about 1,500 clones, around 80% of which show up once; 8% to 10% is in the top ten. Sequenced sample: lung tumor tissue. The source of these receptors is a human donor with non-small cell lung cancer. Each CDR3 is given with its conserved first and last residue. Where a row states a size, it is once, few, many or the class of an expanded clone; other rows omit it.

clone_size v_call cdr3_aa
. TRBV19 CASSIVTGEKLFF
. TRBV7-2 CASSFQVYNEQFF
. TRBV28 CASSSGQNTGELFF
. TRBV6-4 CASSDSSGVPSQPQHF
. TRBV7-9 CASSPNTGVLGEQFF
. TRBV28 CASSGLPGQGGETQYF
. TRBV27 CASRRMSGVQETQYF
. TRBV5-6 CASSSSGLQYF
. TRBV5-8 CASYSVSGANVLTF
. TRBV19 CASSPRGAGANVLTF
. TRBV29-1 CSVGTGVTGELFF
. TRBV2 CASSERGIDNEKLFF
. TRBV5-1 CASRRSTAQETQYF
. TRBV27 CASSFGPTGAPNTDTQYF
. TRBV6-5 CASSRGFSNTEAFF
. TRBV19 CASSIHFFEGNTEAFF
. TRBV5-1 CASSLDRGPEAFF
once TRBV9 CASSVVSGPTEAFF
. TRBV9 CASSVTGGVETQYF
. TRBV9 CASSTGTGGLSSYNSPLHF
. TRBV30 CAWSGQLRGSPLHF
. TRBV18 CASSRTGGESQPQHF
. TRBV6-6 CASSYPSGGAETQYF
. TRBV4-3 CASSQLLLAGGPLTDTQYF